This T cell receptor (beta chain) emerged from a study of CD8 T cells in Susac syndrome. Random-hexamer reverse transcription was applied to about 0.45 to 1 ug RNA. In TCRdb, the immunoSEQ multiplex PCR reads were re-called with MiXCR into one record per CDR3 protein. The sample lists 110,000 or so distinct CDR3 sequences, 95% to 98% seen once, with 0.075% to 0.1% in the top ten. This TCR was sampled from a human donor in good health. Sequenced input: CD4+ T cells from PBMCs.

Written as DNA, the CDR3 is TGTGCCAGCAGTGCGACTCGCACAGATACGCAGTATTTT. Its protein is CASSATRTDTQYF. The chain carries TRBV28 and TRBJ2-3; D gene ambiguous. Germline V CDR1 and CDR2: MDHEN, SYDVKM. V lost 5 bases and J lost 1, with 7 bases in between. There are 13 residues in the CDR3.